This T cell receptor beta chain was captured by sequencing in a study of brain T cells in children with intractable seizures. As regards this clone: As yet, its antigen is unknown.

The table came from immunoSEQ multiplex PCR; TCRdb's copy has only in-frame clones and leaves some out. Of approximately 77,000 clones in the sample, roughly 91% were seen once. Sequencing was limited to surgery cases with top T cell transcript signatures in brain tissue. Pre-surgery treatment included at least one anti-epileptic drug. Study-wide results and caveats: Viral specificity was inferred only from CDR3 similarity; HCMV serostatus was unknown. Absence of clones before surgery may stem from lower sequencing depth.

The sequence came from a boy under two years old with tuberous sclerosis and intractable seizures. The specimen comprised peripheral blood, sampled at surgery.

The CDR3 coding sequence is TGTGCCAGCAGCCCTACAGGGAGGGCCAGCTATGAGCAGTTCTTC. Translation gives CASSPTGRASYEQFF. The rearrangement links TRBV6-2 or TRBV6-3 to TRBJ2-1; TRBD2 is a possible D gene (7 bases). The CDR3 loop spans 15 amino acids. V lost 6 bases, J lost 8 bases, and 20 bases lay in between. Germline CDR1 MNHEY, CDR2 SVGEGT.